The 24 T cell receptor beta chains in this list originate from one sample, sequenced in a study of multiple sclerosis patients with progressive multifocal leukoencephalopathy. Time point given: 6 to 7 months of natalizumab therapy. Some clones are missing from TCRdb's copy, which holds only in-frame ones; the method was immunoSEQ multiplex PCR. The sample includes about 30,000 clones, approximately 89% of them seen just once. Material: PBMCs, obtained from a patient treated with natalizumab. The origin of the receptors is a human donor with multiple sclerosis.

V gene TRBV4-1 combines with J gene TRBJ2-7; TRBD2 matches 11 bases. Per germline, CDR1 MGHRA and CDR2 YSYEKL. V trimming: 1 base; J trimming: 3 bases; junction bases outside the gene matches: 2. The CDR3 runs 15 residues. This chain's CDR3 is CASSQVGTSGYEQYF. The CDR3 DNA is TGCGCCAGCAGCCAAGTTGGGACTAGCGGCTACGAGCAGTACTTC.

The chain recombines TRBV27 with TRBJ1-2, with 7 bases matching TRBD1. The CDR3 extends over 16 amino acids. With V trimmed by 5 bases and J by 4 bases, 13 bases remained unmatched. Germline CDR1 MNHEY, CDR2 SMNVEV (reference sequence). This CDR3 is CASSANPGQSLYGYTF. The CDR3 nucleotides are TGTGCCAGCAGTGCCAATCCGGGACAGTCGCTCTATGGCTACACCTTC.

This CDR3 reads CASSAVRWGNIQYF. The CDR3 DNA reads TGTGCCAGCAGTGCCGTACGATGGGGAAACATTCAGTACTTC. The chain is built from TRBV28 and TRBJ2-4; D not resolved. Germline V CDR1 and CDR2: MDHEN, SYDVKM. This CDR3 region has 14 residues. The V gene lost 5 bases and the J gene lost 6 bases, with 14 bases spanning the gap.

The chain recombines TRBV4-1 with TRBJ2-2; D remains ambiguous. Between the trimmed V and J ends, which lost 4 bases and 3 bases, there was a span of 12 bases. Germline V gene lookup returns CDR1 MGHRA and CDR2 YSYEKL. CDR3 length: 15 residues. The CDR3 is CASSPWQTDTGELFF. The CDR3 DNA is TGCGCCAGCAGCCCTTGGCAGACCGACACCGGGGAGCTGTTTTTT.

CDR3 sequence: CASLRGRGSPLHF. The CDR3 region has the DNA TGTGCCAGCCTCCGGGGGAGAGGTTCACCCCTCCACTTT. The chain is built from TRBV6-5 and TRBJ1-6, with D perhaps matching TRBD1 (5 bases). The CDR3 is 13 residues long. CDR1 is MNHEY, CDR2 SVGAGI, per germline. V shed 8 bases and J shed 9 bases, with 14 bases lying between them.

For the CDR3, the DNA is TGTGCCAGCAGTTTAGGGGACAGGGTGGTCGAGCAGTACTTC. It translates to CASSLGDRVVEQYF. The chain uses TRBV27 and TRBJ2-7, with 9 nucleotides matching TRBD1. Trimming at V came to 2 bases and at J to 6 bases, leaving 5 bases not matched to a gene. The germline gives CDR1 MNHEY, CDR2 SMNVEV (reference sequence). The CDR3 extends over 14 amino acids.

A single count supports this clone. This chain joins TRBV13 and TRBJ2-1, with 11 bases matching TRBD2. This CDR3 is built from 15 residues. The germline V gene has CDR1 PRHDT and CDR2 FYEKMQ (reference sequence). The J segment lost 9 bases and the V segment lost 2 bases, leaving 6 bases of the junction unmatched. The CDR3 sequence is CASSLTSGRNSEQFF. Written as DNA, the CDR3 is TGTGCCAGCAGCTTAACTAGCGGGAGAAACAGTGAGCAGTTCTTC.

This chain uses TRBV7-3 with TRBJ2-3; no firm D call. Germline CDR1 reads SGHTA; CDR2 reads FQGTGA. Trimming took off 5 bases at V and 6 bases at J, with 9 bases between the two ends. This CDR3 has 12 residues. The CDR3 DNA reads TGTGCCAGCAGCCGCCCTTTGGATACGCAGTATTTT. It codes for CASSRPLDTQYF. Variable domain in full (rest from reference TRBV7-3 and TRBJ2-3): GAGVSQTPSNKVTEKGKYVELRCDPISGHTALYWYRQSLGQGPEFLIYFQGTGAADDSGLPNDRFFAVRPEGSVSTLKIQRTERGDSAVYLCASSRPLDTQYFGPGTRLTVL.

The rearrangement joins TRBV15 to TRBJ2-1; D gene unclear. CDR1 is LNHNV and CDR2 is YYDKDF in the germline V gene (reference sequence). Trimming cost V 0 bases and J 7 bases, with 10 bases left between them. There are 14 residues in the CDR3. CDR3 DNA: TGTGCCACCAGCAGAGATTTACCAAGGAATGAGCAGTTCTTC. It encodes CATSRDLPRNEQFF.

The chain combines TRBV10-1 with TRBJ1-6, with a weak D call TRBD1 (6 bases). V dropped 3 bases and J dropped 5 bases, with 11 bases sitting between them. Germline V gene sequence: CDR1 WNHNN, CDR2 SYGVQD (reference sequence). The CDR3 has 15 residues. This CDR3 is CASSDLQGDNSPLHF. CDR3 sequence (DNA): TGCGCCAGCAGTGACTTACAGGGAGATAATTCACCCCTCCACTTT.

V is TRBV30 and J is TRBJ2-7; no firm D call. The V and J ends lost 3 bases and 0 bases respectively, with 12 bases between them. CDR3 length: 14 amino acids. Germline values: CDR1 GTSNPN, CDR2 SVGIG (reference sequence). CDR3 in DNA: TGTGCCTGGAGGGCAGCCCAGGCCTCCTACGAGCAGTACTTC. Residues: CAWRAAQASYEQYF.

The chain joins TRBV5-1 to TRBJ2-1; 10 bases agree with TRBD2. CDR1 SGHRS and CDR2 YFSETQ come from the germline V gene. V was pared by 0 bases and J by 6 bases, with 6 bases of the junction left unmatched. This CDR3 is 16 amino acids long. The CDR3 spells CASSLVARLAGNEQFF. In DNA form, the CDR3 reads TGCGCCAGCAGCTTGGTCGCCCGACTAGCGGGCAATGAGCAGTTCTTC.

This clone was seen a few times. V usage is TRBV27 and J usage is TRBJ2-1; D is tentatively TRBD1 or TRBD2 (6 bases each). In germline, CDR1 is MNHEY, CDR2 SMNVEV (reference sequence). The CDR3 spans 15 residues. V dropped 5 bases and J dropped 7 bases, with 18 bases sitting between them. CDR3 sequence (DNA): TGTGCCAGCAGTCCGAGGGGGGCAGGGGCGAATGAGCAGTTCTTC. Translating gives CASSPRGAGANEQFF.

V and J are TRBV5-1 and TRBJ2-3; D may be TRBD2 (5 bases). Trimming cost V 3 bases and J 4 bases, with 18 bases left between them. The CDR3 covers 16 residues. The germline gives CDR1 SGHRS, CDR2 YFSETQ. The CDR3 sequence is CASSSAAGEIADTQYF. CDR3 nucleotides: TGCGCCAGCAGCTCGGCCGCTGGGGAGATCGCAGATACGCAGTATTTT.

This clone was seen a single time. This sequence joins TRBV7-9 and TRBJ2-5; D tentatively fits TRBD1 or TRBD2 (6 bases each). The DNA end favors TRBJ2-7, so the J call may be wrong. The CDR3 length is 14 residues. Germline values: CDR1 SEHNR, CDR2 FQNEAQ (reference sequence). The CDR3 coding sequence is TGTGCCAGCAGCTTAGCAGGGGGGACCTACGAGCAGTACTTC. Translation: CASSLAGGTYEQYF.

The V call is TRBV9, the J call TRBJ2-3, with D perhaps assigned TRBD1 or TRBD2 (6 bases each). CDR3 length: 15 amino acids. CDR1 is SGDLS and CDR2 is YYNGEE in the germline V gene. V was clipped by 3 bases and J by 3 bases, with 14 bases between them. The CDR3 DNA reads as TGTGCCAGCAGCGATCAGGGGAGGAGTACAGATACGCAGTATTTT. Translation: CASSDQGRSTDTQYF.

This clone was seen just once. This chain uses TRBV7-9 with TRBJ1-2; no clear D gene. Between the trimmed V and J ends, which lost 1 base and 7 bases, there was a span of 10 bases. This CDR3 is 13 amino acids long. From germline, CDR1 is SEHNR and CDR2 FQNEAQ (reference sequence). CDR3 sequence: CASSLDGVTGYTF. DNA for the CDR3: TGTGCCAGCAGCTTAGACGGGGTGACTGGCTACACCTTC.

V gene TRBV7-9 combines with J gene TRBJ2-5, with 8 positions matching TRBD2. The CDR3 is 13 residues long. Germline CDR1 reads SEHNR; CDR2 reads FQNEAQ (reference sequence). Trimming removed 6 bases from V and 5 bases from J; junction bases left unmatched: 5. CDR3 sequence: CASSTSGRETQYF. The CDR3 nucleotides are TGTGCCAGCAGTACTAGCGGCAGGGAGACCCAGTACTTC.

This rearrangement joins TRBV18 to TRBJ2-7, with D possibly being TRBD1 (6 bases). Trimming removed 6 bases from V and 5 bases from J, with 14 bases in between. This CDR3 region has 13 residues. Germline lookup yields CDR1 KGHSH and CDR2 LQKENI. This chain's CDR3 is CASSPTQGHEQYF. CDR3 sequence (DNA): TGTGCCAGCTCTCCCACACAGGGCCACGAGCAGTACTTC.

Concerning this clone itself: Other DNA sequences from this sample encode an identical CDR3 as well. The chain couples TRBV5-1 to TRBJ1-4; the D is unclear. Trimming stripped 0 bases from V and 7 bases from J, with 16 bases between. Germline loops: CDR1 SGHRS, CDR2 YFSETQ. This CDR3 comprises 16 residues. The CDR3 loop is CASSLGLSRLGEKLFF. Here the CDR3 DNA reads TGCGCCAGCAGCTTGGGTCTCTCAAGGCTTGGTGAAAAACTGTTTTTT.

Note on this clone: The sample holds other DNA sequences that translate to the same CDR3. V and J are TRBV30 and TRBJ2-3; D possibly matches TRBD1 or TRBD2 (6 bases each). CDR1 GTSNPN and CDR2 SVGIG come from the germline V gene (reference sequence). Trimming cost V 5 bases and J 6 bases, with 24 bases left between them. CDR3 size: 16 residues. Written as DNA, the CDR3 is TGTGCCTGGGCCCCCGATGGGGGGCAAGGAGCGGATACGCAGTATTTT. This sequence encodes CAWAPDGGQGADTQYF.

A few counts support this clone. The chain couples TRBV10-1 to TRBJ2-2; D gene unclear. V gave up 6 bases and J gave up 0 bases, with 5 bases separating them. Per germline, CDR1 WNHNN and CDR2 SYGVQD (reference sequence). The CDR3 loop spans 13 amino acids. CDR3 coding DNA: TGCGCCAGCAGACAGTCGAACACCGGGGAGCTGTTTTTT. Residues: CASRQSNTGELFF.

This chain links TRBV25-1 with TRBJ1-5; tentative D call: TRBD1 (5 bases). The CDR3 contains 13 residues. Germline CDR1 MGHDK, CDR2 SYGVNS. Trimming left V 6 bases short and J 5 bases short, with 11 bases between. The CDR3 reads CASRQGLDQPQHF. The CDR3 DNA follows: TGTGCCAGCAGGCAGGGATTGGATCAGCCCCAGCATTTT. The variable domain in full, completed from reference TRBV25-1 and TRBJ1-5, reads EADIYQTPRYLVIGTGKKITLECSQTMGHDKMYWYQQDPGMELHLIHYSYGVNSTEKGDLSSESTVSRIRTEHFPLTLESARPSHTSQYLCASRQGLDQPQHFGDGTRLSIL.

The rearrangement uses TRBV28 and TRBJ1-6; tentatively, D is TRBD1 (5 bases). V lost 7 bases and J lost 9, with 25 bases in between. Germline assignment: CDR1 MDHEN and CDR2 SYDVKM. There are 17 residues in the CDR3. In DNA, the CDR3 is TGTGCCAGCATAAATGGAGGCGGGGGAGGAAAAGGTTCACCCCTCCACTTT. It is translated as CASINGGGGGKGSPLHF.